This is a list of T cell receptor beta chains from one sample in a study of cytomegalovirus exposure and HLA in healthy donors. The method was immunoSEQ multiplex PCR; TCRdb's version includes in-frame clones alone and lacks a portion of them. The data show about 83,000 clones, about 70% seen once. Sequencing input: PBMCs. The receptors stem from a man in his fifties or sixties in good health and CMV-seronegative. Each CDR3 is given with its conserved first and last residue. D genes are given only for firm matches. The size field is filled for only some rows; it gives once, few, many or a size class.

once,TRBV13,TRBJ2-3,TRBD2,CASSLAGSTDTQYF,TGTGCCAGCAGCCTAGCGGGTTCTACAGATACGCAGTATTTT
NA,TRBV5-1,TRBJ2-1,TRBD2,CASGTSGRSDEQFF,TGCGCCAGCGGGACTAGCGGTAGGTCCGATGAGCAGTTCTTC
few,TRBV2,TRBJ2-5,NA,CASSDSGAPETQYF,TGTGCCAGCAGTGATTCAGGCGCCCCGGAGACCCAGTACTTC
NA,TRBV7-9,TRBJ1-2,NA,CASSPGGQTFYGYTF,TGTGCCAGCAGCCCAGGTGGCCAAACCTTCTATGGCTACACCTTC
NA,TRBV28,TRBJ2-1,TRBD1,CASSPGTAHEQFF,TGTGCCAGCAGTCCCGGGACAGCCCATGAGCAGTTCTTC
NA,TRBV5-1,TRBJ2-1,TRBD2,CASSLTSGISYNEQFF,TGCGCCAGCAGCTTGACTAGCGGGATCTCCTACAATGAGCAGTTCTTC
once,TRBV28,TRBJ2-1,TRBD2,CASSFLGTSNNEQFF,TGTGCCAGCAGCTTCCTCGGGACTAGCAACAATGAGCAGTTCTTC
few,TRBV29-1,TRBJ2-5,NA,CSAGLLKETQYF,TGCAGCGCGGGACTTCTCAAAGAGACCCAGTACTTC
NA,TRBV5-1,TRBJ2-2,NA,CASSLDRLTGELFF,TGCGCCAGCAGCTTGGACAGGCTCACCGGGGAGCTGTTTTTT
NA,TRBV2,TRBJ2-5,NA,CASKSDLSETQYF,TGTGCCAGCAAAAGTGACTTATCGGAGACCCAGTACTTC
NA,TRBV6-5,TRBJ1-5,NA,CASSLDPTARQPQHF,TGTGCCAGCAGTCTCGACCCGACAGCGCGTCAGCCCCAGCATTTT
NA,TRBV9,TRBJ1-5,NA,CASSVDPDSNQPQHF,TGTGCCAGCAGCGTAGACCCAGATAGCAATCAGCCCCAGCATTTT
NA,TRBV19,TRBJ1-5,NA,CASSTLMADQPQHF,TGTGCCAGTAGTACCCTCATGGCGGATCAGCCCCAGCATTTT
NA,TRBV6-1,TRBJ2-4,TRBD1,CASSEIQGVNIQYF,TGTGCCAGCAGTGAAATACAGGGGGTGAACATTCAGTACTTC
NA,TRBV28,TRBJ1-5,NA,CASTTGGTRDLGNQPQHF,TGTGCCAGCACTACCGGGGGAACGAGGGATTTAGGCAATCAGCCCCAGCATTTT
NA,TRBV7-2,TRBJ1-5,TRBD1,CASSLYGQGDQPQHF,TGTGCCAGCAGCTTATACGGACAGGGGGATCAGCCCCAGCATTTT
NA,TRBV10-3,TRBJ2-1,NA,CAISEPPSNEQFF,TGTGCCATCAGTGAGCCTCCTAGTAATGAGCAGTTCTTC
few,TRBV6-1,TRBJ2-2,NA,CASGLADNTGELFF,TGTGCCAGCGGGTTAGCGGATAACACCGGGGAGCTGTTTTTT
NA,TRBV28,TRBJ2-7,NA,CASRSPLLSSYEQYF,TGTGCCAGCAGGTCCCCTCTACTAAGCTCCTACGAGCAGTACTTC
NA,TRBV7-9,TRBJ1-3,NA,CASSEIQGSGNTIYF,TGTGCCAGCAGCGAAATACAGGGCTCTGGAAACACCATATATTTT
few,TRBV5-1,TRBJ2-5,NA,CASSLMPGDQETQYF,TGCGCCAGCAGCTTGATGCCAGGGGACCAAGAGACCCAGTACTTC
NA,TRBV5-1,TRBJ2-7,NA,CASSSKTPPSGTAATSSTKQYF,TGCGCCAGCAGCTCCAAGACCCCCCCCTCAGGGACTGCAGCTACGAGCAGTACCAAGCAGTACTTC
NA,TRBV9,TRBJ1-1,NA,CASSPTAMNTEAFF,TGTGCCAGCAGCCCCACAGCTATGAACACTGAAGCTTTCTTT
NA,TRBV18,TRBJ2-7,TRBD1,CASSLDRDSGYEQYF,TGTGCCAGCTCACTCGACCGGGACAGCGGATACGAGCAGTACTTC
NA,TRBV19,TRBJ1-4,NA,CASSLTTGSNEKLFF,TGTGCCAGTAGTCTAACAACAGGGAGTAATGAAAAACTGTTTTTT
NA,TRBV6-5,TRBJ2-2,NA,CASSTGGPGELFF,TGTGCCAGCAGCACCGGGGGACCCGGGGAGCTGTTTTTT
NA,TRBV7-6,TRBJ1-1,TRBD1,CASSPRDSLDTEAFF,TGTGCCAGCAGCCCTCGGGACAGTTTGGACACTGAAGCTTTCTTT
NA,TRBV5-1,TRBJ2-5,TRBD2,CASSLGLAGQETQYF,TGCGCCAGCAGCCTTGGACTAGCGGGACAGGAGACCCAGTACTTC
once,TRBV19,TRBJ2-6,TRBD2,CATGTSGLSGANVLTF,TGTGCCACTGGGACTAGCGGCCTCTCTGGGGCCAACGTCCTGACTTTC
NA,TRBV5-4,TRBJ2-7,NA,CASRAGSGPIEQYF,TGTGCCAGCCGTGCGGGGTCGGGACCAATCGAGCAGTACTTC
NA,TRBV10-3,TRBJ1-3,NA,CAISDPTGRRSGNTIYF,TGTGCCATCAGTGATCCCACAGGGCGGAGGTCTGGAAACACCATATATTTT
NA,TRBV7-9,TRBJ2-2,TRBD2,CASSLNSGRYTGELFF,TGTGCCAGCAGCTTAAATAGCGGGAGATACACCGGGGAGCTGTTTTTT
NA,TRBV14,TRBJ2-5,NA,CASSQDGAGSWKTQYF,TGTGCCAGCAGCCAAGATGGGGCAGGGTCTTGGAAGACCCAGTACTTC
NA,TRBV25-1,TRBJ1-2,NA,CASSEGRSGYTF,TGTGCCAGCAGTGAGGGCCGCTCCGGCTACACCTTC
NA,TRBV5-4,TRBJ1-1,TRBD1,CASSVDRVQVNTEAFF,TGTGCCAGCAGCGTCGACAGGGTTCAGGTGAACACTGAAGCTTTCTTT
NA,TRBV4-2,TRBJ2-2,NA,CASSLQGGTGELFF,TGTGCCAGCAGCCTCCAGGGAGGCACCGGGGAGCTGTTTTTT
NA,TRBV30,TRBJ1-5,TRBD1,CAWSYGTGYSQPQHF,TGTGCCTGGAGTTACGGGACAGGGTACAGTCAGCCCCAGCATTTT
NA,TRBV12-5,TRBJ1-4,TRBD1,CASREDTGQGIEKLFF,TGTGCTAGCCGCGAGGATACGGGACAGGGGATTGAAAAACTGTTTTTT
NA,TRBV6-4,TRBJ2-2,TRBD2,CASSPSSGGPTGELFF,TGTGCCAGCAGCCCCTCTAGCGGGGGCCCCACCGGGGAGCTGTTTTTT
NA,TRBV6-1,TRBJ2-1,TRBD2,CASSEARLAVSEQFF,TGTGCCAGCAGTGAAGCCCGACTAGCGGTCAGTGAGCAGTTCTTC
NA,TRBV15,TRBJ2-7,NA,CATSGGSRSYEQYF,TGTGCCACCAGCGGCGGGTCTCGCTCCTACGAGCAGTACTTC
once,TRBV11-2,TRBJ2-7,NA,CASSAGPGVAYEQYF,TGTGCCAGCAGCGCCGGCCCGGGGGTGGCCTACGAGCAGTACTTC